Each of the 12 T cell receptor beta chains below was sequenced from the same sample in a study of Tregs in tolerant kidney transplant recipients. Clones were read by immunoSEQ multiplex PCR, and TCRdb kept only the in-frame ones, dropping some. The sample consists of tens of thousands of clones, around 90% of them appearing once. Material for sequencing was Tregs from blood. These receptors were collected from a human donor in good health.

This clone appeared once. The CDR3 spells CASRQGQGPHTIYF. CDR3 bases: TGTGCCAGCAGGCAGGGACAGGGCCCACACACCATATATTTT. The chain recombines TRBV6-6 with TRBJ1-3; 9 bases are shared with TRBD1. The CDR3 is made up of 14 amino acids. V gave up 6 bases and J gave up 8 bases; unmatched junction bases: 8. Germline CDR1 reads MNHNY; CDR2 reads SVGAGI (reference sequence).

The chain joins TRBV2 to TRBJ2-6, with D possibly being TRBD2 (6 bases). V gave up 7 bases and J gave up 5 bases, with 12 bases separating them. CDR3 length equals 14 residues. CDR1 is SNHLY and CDR2 is FYNNEI in the germline V gene. In nucleotides, the CDR3 is TGTGCCAGCATGCGGGGTGCGAGGGCCAACGTCCTGACTTTC. This sequence encodes CASMRGARANVLTF.

This clone was recorded once. The chain couples TRBV6-1 to TRBJ2-7; D is ambiguous. Germline loops: CDR1 MNHNS, CDR2 SASEGT. This CDR3 is built from 13 residues. V was pared by 3 bases and J by 6 bases, with 12 bases between. CDR3: CASSESSPGEQYF. The CDR3 DNA follows: TGTGCCAGCAGTGAGAGTTCTCCGGGCGAGCAGTACTTC.

V and J are TRBV7-9 and TRBJ2-5; 10 bases line up with TRBD2. Germline CDR1 reads SEHNR; CDR2 reads FQNEAQ (reference sequence). CDR3 length: 19 residues. Trimming at V came to 0 bases and at J to 0 bases, leaving 10 bases not matched to a gene. CDR3 amino acids: CASSLARLAGAPYQETQYF. CDR3 DNA: TGTGCCAGCAGCTTAGCGAGGCTAGCGGGAGCCCCGTACCAAGAGACCCAGTACTTC. Full variable domain (outside the CDR3, taken from reference TRBV7-9 and TRBJ2-5): DTGVSQNPRHKITKRGQNVTFRCDPISEHNRLYWYRQTLGQGPEFLTYFQNEAQLEKSRLLSDRFSAERPKGSFSTLEIQRTEQGDSAMYLCASSLARLAGAPYQETQYFGPGTRLLVL.

Written as DNA, the CDR3 is TGTGCCAGCAGTCTGAGCGGCACCGGGGAGCTGTTTTTT. Its translation: CASSLSGTGELFF. The genes are TRBV11-2 and TRBJ2-2; perhaps TRBD2 as D (5 bases). This CDR3 comprises 13 residues. Germline-derived CDR1 and CDR2 are SGHAT and FQNNGV. Trimming removed 6 bases at V and 4 bases at J, with 9 bases between. Variable domain in full (rest from reference TRBV11-2 and TRBJ2-2): EAGVAQSPRYKIIEKRQSVAFWCNPISGHATLYWYQQILGQGPKLLIQFQNNGVVDDSQLPKDRFSAERLKGVDSTLKIQPAKLEDSAVYLCASSLSGTGELFFGEGSRLTVL.

V usage is TRBV5-4 and J usage is TRBJ1-2, with D possibly matching TRBD1 (6 bases). Trimming shortened V by 0 bases and J by 5 bases, and 11 bases separated the two germline ends. CDR3 length equals 14 residues. Germline V gives CDR1 SGHNT, CDR2 YYREEE (reference sequence). The DNA of the CDR3 is TGTGCCAGCAGCTTGGGCGGGGGGGCTTATGGCTACACCTTC. This gives the protein CASSLGGGAYGYTF.

The chain carries TRBV2 and TRBJ1-2; TRBD1 is a possible D gene (5 bases). Trimming took 4 bases from V and 3 from J, leaving 12 bases between them. Germline V gene data show CDR1 as SNHLY and CDR2 as FYNNEI. The CDR3 length is 14 residues. The CDR3, as DNA: TGTGCCAGCAGTGTTTGGAGGGGTTACTATGGCTACACCTTC. This codes for CASSVWRGYYGYTF.

The chain links TRBV6-6 to TRBJ1-1; a possible D gene is TRBD1 (5 bases). V lost 5 bases and J 3 bases, leaving 10 bases between the germline ends. Germline lookup yields CDR1 MNHNY and CDR2 SVGAGI (reference sequence). The CDR3 has 13 amino acids. The CDR3 sequence: CASSSREYTEAFF. The CDR3 DNA follows: TGTGCCAGCAGTAGCAGGGAGTACACTGAAGCTTTCTTT.

The genes are TRBV7-2 and TRBJ1-5; possibly TRBD1 for D (6 bases). The germline gives CDR1 SGHTA, CDR2 FQGNSA. This CDR3 comprises 16 residues. Trimming pared 1 base from V and 7 bases from J, leaving 17 bases between. CDR3 amino acids: CASSLGAGDSRQPQHF. DNA for the CDR3: TGTGCCAGCAGCTTAGGGGCAGGGGATTCGAGGCAGCCCCAGCATTTT.

The genes are TRBV10-3 and TRBJ1-1; 8 bases line up with TRBD1. The germline V gene has CDR1 ENHRY and CDR2 SYGVKD. V lost 2 bases and J lost 6; bases outside the gene matches: 8. The CDR3 consists of 15 residues. CDR3 region: CAISEPDRGRPEAFF. CDR3 nucleotides: TGTGCCATCAGTGAGCCCGACAGGGGAAGGCCTGAAGCTTTCTTT.

The CDR3 bases are TGTGCCAGCAGTCCGGACAGGGGGCGGTACGAGCAGTACTTC. This translates into CASSPDRGRYEQYF. The chain joins TRBV6-7 to TRBJ2-7; TRBD1 matches 11 bases. TRBV6-7 has ORF status, its function being uncertain. V trimming: 5 bases; J trimming: 4 bases; junction bases outside the gene matches: 4. The CDR3 consists of 14 residues.

The V and J genes are TRBV5-1 and TRBJ2-1, with D possibly matching TRBD1 (7 bases). The germline V and J ends were trimmed by 2 bases and 0 bases, with 18 bases remaining between them. CDR3 length equals 18 residues. Germline loops: CDR1 SGHRS, CDR2 YFSETQ. CDR3 coding DNA: TGCGCCAGCAGCTTAGGCGGGACAGCTATAAGCTCCTACAATGAGCAGTTCTTC. Protein: CASSLGGTAISSYNEQFF.